A single sample gave rise to the 9 T cell receptor beta chains below, sequenced in a study of blood T cell repertoires in COVID-19. The assay was immunoSEQ multiplex PCR, and TCRdb's table has in-frame clones only and misses some. The repertoire consists of roughly 300,000 clones, with less than 85% occurring once and the leading ten covering 2.5% to 3%. The sample was PBMCs or T cells enriched from blood (not recorded which). All receptors derive from a woman between 45 and 65 years old who had recovered from COVID-19.

The chain couples TRBV4-3 to TRBJ1-4; tentative D call: TRBD1 (5 bases). The V gene's germline CDR1 is LGHNA and CDR2 YSLEER. Trimming left V 0 bases short and J 2 bases short, with 10 bases between. This CDR3 contains 16 residues. The CDR3 DNA reads as TGCGCCAGCAGCCAAGATGCCGGGGGGACTAATGAAAAACTGTTTTTT. Its protein is CASSQDAGGTNEKLFF.

The chain is built from TRBV7-9 and TRBJ1-3; 10 nucleotides match TRBD1. From germline, CDR1 is SEHNR and CDR2 FQNEAQ (reference sequence). CDR3 size: 15 residues. With V trimmed by 4 bases and J by 3 bases, 3 bases remained unmatched. CDR3 nucleotide sequence: TGTGCCAGCAGCTATGGGACAGGGGATGGAAACACCATATATTTT. Translated: CASSYGTGDGNTIYF. Supplemented by reference TRBV7-9 and TRBJ1-3, the full variable domain reads DTGVSQNPRHKITKRGQNVTFRCDPISEHNRLYWYRQTLGQGPEFLTYFQNEAQLEKSRLLSDRFSAERPKGSFSTLEIQRTEQGDSAMYLCASSYGTGDGNTIYFGEGSWLTVV.

Details on this clone: Within the sample, other DNA sequences also encode this same CDR3. This chain connects TRBV7-3 to TRBJ2-5, with a tentative D call TRBD2 (6 bases). CDR1 and CDR2 from the germline V gene are SGHTA and FQGTGA. The CDR3 has 13 residues. Trimming cost V 5 bases and J 2 bases, with 9 bases left between them. CDR3: CASSPGLQETQYF. CDR3 coding DNA: TGTGCCAGCAGCCCCGGACTACAAGAGACCCAGTACTTC.

The chain has TRBV27 and TRBJ2-1, with 7 bases matching TRBD2. The CDR3 totals 13 residues. Looked up from germline, CDR1 is MNHEY and CDR2 is SMNVEV (reference sequence). Trimming at V came to 10 bases and at J to 15 bases, leaving 18 bases not matched to a gene. The CDR3 nucleotides read TGTGCCACTTCCGGGACTACCTACAATGAACGGTTCTTC. Its protein is CATSGTTYNERFF.

This chain connects TRBV15 to TRBJ1-3, with D unresolved. Germline loops: CDR1 LNHNV, CDR2 YYDKDF (reference sequence). The CDR3 totals 13 residues. V lost 4 bases, J lost 4 bases, and 8 bases lay in between. CDR3 amino acids: CATSTVIGNTIYF. The CDR3 DNA reads as TGTGCCACCAGCACCGTTATAGGAAACACCATATATTTT. The full variable domain, with the rest looked up from reference TRBV15 and TRBJ1-3, is DAMVIQNPRYQVTQFGKPVTLSCSQTLNHNVMYWYQQKSSQAPKLLFHYYDKDFNNEADTPDNFQSRRPNTSFCFLDIRSPGLGDTAMYLCATSTVIGNTIYFGEGSWLTVV.

The chain carries TRBV4-2 and TRBJ2-7, with 7 positions matching TRBD1. From germline, CDR1 is LGHNA and CDR2 YNFKEQ. The CDR3 spans 16 residues. V was pared by 4 bases and J by 3 bases, with 12 bases of the junction left unmatched. CDR3 amino acids: CASSPARQGSLYEQYF. CDR3 bases: TGTGCCAGCAGCCCAGCGAGACAGGGTTCTCTCTACGAGCAGTACTTC.

This rearrangement joins TRBV24-1 to TRBJ2-3; 10 bases agree with TRBD2. Per germline, CDR1 KGHDR and CDR2 SFDVKD. Trimming removed 5 bases from V and 5 bases from J; junction bases left unmatched: 6. The CDR3 is 15 residues long. CDR3 sequence (DNA): TGTGCCACCAGTGGCTCTAGCGGGAGTAGAGATACGCAGTATTTT. Translated: CATSGSSGSRDTQYF.

V usage is TRBV30 and J usage is TRBJ2-1; D is uncertain. Trimming pared 2 bases from V and 8 bases from J, leaving 13 bases between. This CDR3 has 13 amino acids. CDR1 GTSNPN and CDR2 SVGIG come from the germline V gene (reference sequence). CDR3 nucleotide sequence: TGTGCCTGGAGTCCGCATACTATCGATGAGCAGTTCTTC. It encodes CAWSPHTIDEQFF.

The rearrangement links TRBV30 to TRBJ1-4, with 11 bases matching TRBD1. V shed 2 bases, J shed 0 bases, and the junction held 8 bases outside the gene matches. The CDR3 runs 18 residues. CDR1 is GTSNPN, CDR2 SVGIG, per germline (reference sequence). Written as DNA, the CDR3 is TGTGCCTGGAGTAAAGGACAGGGGGCCTTCGCAACTAATGAAAAACTGTTTTTT. Amino acid sequence: CAWSKGQGAFATNEKLFF. The full variable domain, with the rest looked up from reference TRBV30 and TRBJ1-4, is SQTIHQWPATLVQPVGSPLSLECTVEGTSNPNLYWYRQAAGRGLQLLFYSVGIGQISSEVPQNLSASRPQDRQFILSSKKLLLSDSGFYLCAWSKGQGAFATNEKLFFGSGTQLSVL.